The 16 T cell receptor beta chains below were found in one sample sequenced in a study of Ad26.COV2.S vaccination and SARS-CoV-2 variants (TCRdb year 2021). Preparation of the library involved the immunoSEQ multiplex PCR assay. TCRdb carries this immuneACCESS record with in-frame sequences only. Its versions omit some clonotypes, under half of them owing to an unresolved V gene in the studies checked, with the rest unexplained. The sample records more than 300,000 clones, about 87% of which are singletons. The ten largest clones represent 6.4% of the sample. The sample's treatment or condition label, decoded: 19 received Ad26.COV2.S at low or high dose, single or two shots; about 5 received placebo; per-sample allocation not given. Repertoires of vaccine and placebo recipients were sequenced from samples collected on day 63 after the first injection. This specimen was peripheral blood, taken in a trial of Ad26.COV2.S vaccine versus placebo. These receptor sequences come from a person between 18 and 65 years old who received the Ad26.COV2.S COVID-19 vaccine or a placebo.

This clone occurred once. The chain joins TRBV5-1 to TRBJ2-2, with TRBD2 matching 15 bases. Trimming cost V 5 bases and J 4 bases; bases outside gene matches: 12. The CDR3 consists of 19 residues. Germline-derived CDR1 and CDR2 are SGHRS and YFSETQ. The CDR3 DNA reads as TGCGCCAGCAGTGATCCCCCCGGGACTAGCGGGGGGTCCACCGGGGAGCTGTTTTTT. Translation gives CASSDPPGTSGGSTGELFF.

CDR3 in amino acids: CASSQARGGMPQHF. The CDR3 nucleotides are TGCGCCAGCAGCCAAGCCCGGGGGGGGATGCCCCAGCATTTT. The chain uses TRBV4-3 and TRBJ1-5; weak D call: TRBD1 (5 bases). CDR1 LGHNA and CDR2 YSLEER come from the germline V gene. The CDR3 sequence is 14 residues long. Trimming pared 1 base from V and 9 bases from J, leaving 13 bases between.

The V call is TRBV10-3, the J call TRBJ2-1; no clear D. Deletions cut 0 bases from V and 4 bases from J, with 13 bases between. Germline CDR1 ENHRY, CDR2 SYGVKD. The CDR3 contains 16 residues. CDR3 coding DNA: TGTGCCATCAGTGAGTCTAGCCCTAATTTATACAATGAGCAGTTCTTC. Its translation is CAISESSPNLYNEQFF.

The chain has TRBV7-9 and TRBJ2-3, with D tentatively TRBD1 or TRBD2 (5 bases each). CDR3 length: 15 amino acids. Per the germline V gene, CDR1 is SEHNR and CDR2 is FQNEAQ (reference sequence). Trimming took off 0 bases at V and 6 bases at J, with 13 bases between the two ends. For the CDR3, the DNA is TGTGCCAGCAGCTTAGCGCTCGCCGGGACGGATACGCAGTATTTT. This translates into CASSLALAGTDTQYF.

This clone was observed a single time. The chain links TRBV28 to TRBJ2-7, with TRBD1 matching 8 bases. CDR3 length: 13 amino acids. CDR1 MDHEN and CDR2 SYDVKM come from the germline V gene. Unmatched junction bases numbered 6, after V lost 8 bases and J lost 3 bases. The CDR3, as DNA: TGTGCCAGCCGTTCAGGGGGCTTCTACGAGCAGTACTTC. Its protein product is CASRSGGFYEQYF.

The V gene is TRBV3-1 (or the pseudogene TRBV3-2), the J gene TRBJ1-1; unclear D gene. The CDR3 runs to 16 residues. V lost 0 bases, J lost 0 bases, and 11 bases lay in between. Germline CDR1 reads LGHDT; CDR2 reads YNNKEL (reference sequence). As DNA, the CDR3 is TGTGCCAGCAGCCAAGAAACCAAGACTTTGAACACTGAAGCTTTCTTT. Translation gives CASSQETKTLNTEAFF.

This clone was observed a few times. This rearrangement joins TRBV28 to TRBJ2-7, with D unclear. Germline V lookup: CDR1 MDHEN, CDR2 SYDVKM. This CDR3 has 11 amino acids. V lost 2 bases, J lost 5 bases, and 4 bases lay in between. The CDR3 DNA reads as TGTGCCAGCAGTTTAATCCACGAGCAGTACTTC. Amino acids: CASSLIHEQYF.

This clone has only a few counts. V usage is TRBV7-9 and J usage is TRBJ1-1; the D is unclear. The CDR3 contains 13 residues. Per the germline V gene, CDR1 is SEHNR and CDR2 is FQNEAQ (reference sequence). V was trimmed by 3 bases and J by 1 base, leaving 6 bases between them. In nucleotides, the CDR3 is TGTGCCAGCAGCTTCTTGAGGAACACTGAAGCTTTCTTT. Translating gives CASSFLRNTEAFF.

The J gene is TRBJ2-2, the V gene TRBV27; TRBD1 is a possible D gene (6 bases). V was cut by 4 bases and J by 6 bases, with 6 bases left in between. The CDR3 is 12 amino acids. Germline V CDR1 and CDR2: MNHEY, SMNVEV (reference sequence). CDR3 sequence reads: CASSYRAGELFF. Here the CDR3 DNA reads TGTGCCAGCAGTTACAGGGCCGGGGAGCTGTTTTTT.

This chain links TRBV3-1 (or the pseudogene TRBV3-2) with TRBJ2-5; 7 nucleotides line up with TRBD2. Per germline, CDR1 LGHDT and CDR2 YNNKEL (reference sequence). This CDR3 spans 14 amino acids. Trimming took 4 bases from V and 1 from J; bases not matched to a gene: 3. The CDR3 DNA reads as TGTGCCAGCAGCCGTAAGCGGGGCCAAGAGACCCAGTACTTC. Its translation: CASSRKRGQETQYF.

A single count supports this clone. A read error may explain this, as a much larger clone is one base away. J is TRBJ2-1 and V is TRBV27; the D gene is possibly TRBD2 (5 bases). This CDR3 comprises 15 residues. Germline V gives CDR1 MNHEY, CDR2 SMNVEV (reference sequence). Trimming removed 3 bases at V and 0 bases at J, with 9 bases between. The CDR3 here is CASSLEGSSYNEQFF. The CDR3 DNA follows: TGTGCCAGCAGTTTGGAAGGGAGCTCCTACAATGAGCAGTTCTTC.

CDR3 sequence reads: CASSVGISGGYNEQFF. The CDR3 coding sequence is TGTGCCAGCAGCGTAGGGATTAGCGGAGGCTACAATGAGCAGTTCTTC. V and J are TRBV9 and TRBJ2-1, with D tentatively TRBD2 (6 bases). Trimming removed 0 bases at V and 3 bases at J, with 13 bases between. The CDR3 is made up of 16 amino acids. Germline V CDR1 and CDR2: SGDLS, YYNGEE.

The chain employs TRBV28 and TRBJ1-2; no reliable D call. The CDR3 totals 11 residues. The V gene's germline CDR1 is MDHEN and CDR2 SYDVKM. Deletions cut 6 bases from V and 3 bases from J, with 5 bases between. CDR3 amino acids: CASSGDYGYTF. The CDR3 bases are TGTGCCAGCAGCGGGGACTATGGCTACACCTTC.

The chain employs TRBV15 and TRBJ1-6; D unclear. Germline assignment: CDR1 LNHNV and CDR2 YYDKDF (reference sequence). V shed 4 bases and J shed 13 bases, with 5 bases lying between them. This CDR3 has 10 amino acids. CDR3 DNA: TGTGCCACCAGCACCGCGCCCCTCCACTTT. Residues: CATSTAPLHF.

This clone was observed a few times. The genes are TRBV14 and TRBJ1-1; 8 bases map to TRBD1. This CDR3 has 15 residues. Looked up from germline, CDR1 is SGHDN and CDR2 is FVKESK. The V segment lost 3 bases and the J segment 5 bases; nucleotides outside the gene matches: 8. CDR3 bases: TGTGCCAGCAGCCACATTGGGACAGGTGGAACTGAAGCTTTCTTT. Translating gives CASSHIGTGGTEAFF.

The chain uses TRBV4-2 and TRBJ1-2; D is perhaps TRBD1 (6 bases). The germline V and J ends were trimmed by 1 base and 0 bases, with 15 bases remaining between them. Germline V gene data show CDR1 as LGHNA and CDR2 as YNFKEQ. There are 17 residues in the CDR3. The CDR3 DNA reads TGTGCCAGCAGCCAAGGCCGACAGGCGACCTCTAACTATGGCTACACCTTC. This translates into CASSQGRQATSNYGYTF.